This TCR beta chain was recorded in a study of cytotoxic CD8 clonotypes in ibrutinib-treated CLL. Looking at the study overall: Productive templates per sample averaged 255,043; productive rearrangements, just under 95,000. Findings and limits, study-wide: Public clonotypes, an uncommon group, contracted or remained stable on treatment. Measured clonality at baseline was greater than in age-matched healthy donors and tracked with circulating CD8+ T-cell counts.

Generated by immunoSEQ multiplex PCR, the TCRdb table keeps only in-frame clones and is missing some. The data show approximately 48,000 clones, approximately 51% seen once. V lost 4 bases and J lost 1, with 15 bases in between. The CDR3 runs 15 residues. Germline CDR1 reads SGDLS; CDR2 reads YYNGEE. On this clone: Its antigen is currently unknown.

The source was PBMCs, collected after 12 months of ibrutinib treatment. This clonotype was obtained from a human donor with chronic lymphocytic leukemia. The chain uses TRBV9 and TRBJ2-7; TRBD1 might be the D (5 bases). CDR3 residues: CASSLERGPSYEQYF. The DNA for the CDR3 is TGTGCCAGCAGCTTGGAAAGGGGCCCATCCTACGAGCAGTACTTC.